This TCR beta chain is from a study of T cell responses to AZD1222 COVID-19 vaccine. The germline CDR1 and CDR2 sequences are MNHEY and SMNVEV (reference sequence). V gave up 10 bases and J gave up 8 bases, with 25 bases separating them. The CDR3 extends over 15 amino acids. The assay was immunoSEQ multiplex PCR, and TCRdb's table has in-frame clones only and misses some. This table has tens of thousands of clones, 80% to 85% appearing once. As regards this clone: Antigen unknown.

General study points: Nearly half of spike-specific TCRs reportedly target unmutated variant regions. Mostly white British, mostly female donors; authors suggested clonal diversity may be underestimated. None of the repertoires were sampled until the peak T cell response had passed. Increases in Spike-specific TCR breadth and depth were seen after two AZD1222 doses.

The gene calls are TRBV27 and TRBJ2-3, with D possibly TRBD2 on 7 matching bases. This sequence was found in an adult who received the AZD1222 COVID-19 vaccine. This material consisted of peripheral blood, taken 28 days after the second AZD1222 dose. For the CDR3, the DNA is TGTGCCACCTCCGTGTGGGGGGGCTACTTAAGTACGCAGTATTTT. Amino acid sequence: CATSVWGGYLSTQYF.